This T cell receptor beta chain derives from a study of cytomegalovirus exposure and HLA in healthy donors. About the study: Across more than 350 genotyped donors, about 86% landed in the Caucasian-associated ancestry cluster.

About this clone itself: Its specificity is unknown.

With 60 Vbeta and 13 Jbeta primers, the PCR was carried out. Data came from immunoSEQ multiplex PCR; TCRdb stores just in-frame clones and leaves some out. The sample lists some 120,000 clones, approximately 78% occurring once. Study findings and constraints: Analyses of presence and absence presupposed an approximately uniform sequencing depth across donors. Follow-up analysis later connected one missense variant in DCLRE1C with trimming of TCR beta V- and J-genes. TCR beta sequences numbering around 15,000 were associated with HLA alleles at 0.05 false discovery rate in a later analysis.

V was shortened by 1 base and J by 10 bases, with 17 bases between the two germline ends. The CDR3 spans 14 residues. Germline values: CDR1 GTSNPN, CDR2 SVGIG (reference sequence). The sample was PBMCs. V and J are TRBV30 and TRBJ2-1, with D possibly TRBD1 on 6 matching bases. The receptor comes from a young man in good health and CMV-seropositive. Written as DNA, the CDR3 is TGTGCCTGGAGTGCCACACGTAACAGGGCAGAGCAGTTCTTC. Its translation is CAWSATRNRAEQFF. Full variable domain (outside the CDR3, taken from reference TRBV30 and TRBJ2-1): SQTIHQWPATLVQPVGSPLSLECTVEGTSNPNLYWYRQAAGRGLQLLFYSVGIGQISSEVPQNLSASRPQDRQFILSSKKLLLSDSGFYLCAWSATRNRAEQFFGPGTRLTVL.